This passage covers 26 T cell receptor beta chains from one sample sequenced in a study of cytomegalovirus exposure and HLA in healthy donors. Primers for the PCR totalled 60 Vbeta and 13 Jbeta. Produced via immunoSEQ multiplex PCR; TCRdb's table is partial and in-frame only. The table has under 250,000 clones, approximately 81% seen once. The sequenced material came from PBMCs. The receptors here all came from a human donor in good health.

The V call is TRBV19, the J call TRBJ2-5; tentatively, D is TRBD1 (6 bases). Trimming left V 2 bases short and J 3 bases short, with 10 bases between. This CDR3 has 14 residues. From germline, CDR1 is LNHDA and CDR2 SQIVND (reference sequence). The CDR3 DNA reads TGTGCCAGTAGTATAACAGGGCGAAAAGAGACCCAGTACTTC. As protein: CASSITGRKETQYF.

This clone was detected only a few times. V usage is TRBV29-1 and J usage is TRBJ2-2; 7 bases fit TRBD1. Germline loops: CDR1 SQVTM, CDR2 ANQGSEA. With V trimmed by 5 bases and J by 5 bases, 8 bases remained unmatched. The CDR3 loop spans 14 amino acids. DNA of the CDR3: TGCAGCGTTCGGGTTACAGGGGAAACCGGGGAGCTGTTTTTT. As protein: CSVRVTGETGELFF.

The genes are TRBV7-9 and TRBJ2-7; possibly TRBD2 for D (5 bases). V lost 5 bases, J lost 7 bases, and 12 bases lay in between. Germline lookup yields CDR1 SEHNR and CDR2 FQNEAQ (reference sequence). The CDR3 length is 12 residues. The CDR3 DNA is TGTGCCAGCAGCCGCGGCCCGGGAGAGCAGTACTTC. It translates to CASSRGPGEQYF. Variable domain in full (rest from reference TRBV7-9 and TRBJ2-7): DTGVSQNPRHKITKRGQNVTFRCDPISEHNRLYWYRQTLGQGPEFLTYFQNEAQLEKSRLLSDRFSAERPKGSFSTLEIQRTEQGDSAMYLCASSRGPGEQYFGPGTRLTVT.

This CDR3 is CASSRGGAGAFF. CDR3 coding DNA: TGTGCCAGCAGTAGGGGGGGAGCTGGAGCTTTCTTT. The chain has TRBV6-5 and TRBJ1-1; tentative D call: TRBD1 (6 bases). The CDR3 sequence is 12 residues long. Germline V gene lookup returns CDR1 MNHEY and CDR2 SVGAGI. The V end lost 5 bases, the J end lost 10 bases, and 14 bases lay between the germline ends.

The chain links TRBV5-1 to TRBJ2-1; the match to TRBD2 covers 7 bases. V shed 4 bases and J 5 bases; nucleotides not matched to a gene: 6. The CDR3 runs to 14 residues. Germline-derived CDR1 and CDR2 are SGHRS and YFSETQ. CDR3 amino acids: CASSGGSGNNEQFF. DNA of the CDR3: TGCGCCAGCAGCGGCGGGAGTGGGAACAATGAGCAGTTCTTC.

The V and J genes are TRBV7-9 and TRBJ2-7; D may be TRBD2 (5 bases). Germline V CDR1 and CDR2: SEHNR, FQNEAQ (reference sequence). This CDR3 has 15 residues. V was clipped by 5 bases and J by 3 bases, with 17 bases between them. CDR3 nucleotides: TGTGCCAGCAGCCCCTCACCCGTACTAGACTACGAGCAGTACTTC. This translates into CASSPSPVLDYEQYF. Full variable domain (rest looked up from reference TRBV7-9 and TRBJ2-7): DTGVSQNPRHKITKRGQNVTFRCDPISEHNRLYWYRQTLGQGPEFLTYFQNEAQLEKSRLLSDRFSAERPKGSFSTLEIQRTEQGDSAMYLCASSPSPVLDYEQYFGPGTRLTVT.

The chain has TRBV7-8 and TRBJ1-5, with D perhaps matching TRBD1 (5 bases). Germline CDR1 SGHVS, CDR2 FQNEAQ. This CDR3 is built from 17 residues. V shed 5 bases and J shed 0 bases, with 17 bases lying between them. The DNA of the CDR3 is TGTGCCAGCAGCCGCTGGGGACTCTCTAATAGCAATCAGCCCCAGCATTTT. Protein: CASSRWGLSNSNQPQHF.

The rearrangement joins TRBV9 to TRBJ1-1, with D tentatively TRBD1 (5 bases). The CDR3 is made up of 15 amino acids. Germline assignment: CDR1 SGDLS and CDR2 YYNGEE. V lost 3 bases to trimming and J lost 4 bases, with 16 bases between them. The CDR3 loop is CASSAGPVGGTEAFF. CDR3 DNA: TGTGCCAGCAGCGCCGGTCCGGTCGGGGGCACTGAAGCTTTCTTT.

The V and J genes are TRBV28 and TRBJ2-7; TRBD2 might be the D (5 bases). Germline V gene data show CDR1 as MDHEN and CDR2 as SYDVKM. Trimming took off 8 bases at V and 5 bases at J, with 10 bases between the two ends. The CDR3 has 11 amino acids. CDR3 in DNA: TGTGCCAGCTGCTACGGGGACGAGCAGTACTTC. It translates to CASCYGDEQYF.

The rearrangement joins TRBV25-1 to TRBJ2-1; 9 bases match TRBD2. The CDR3 spans 15 residues. Germline V gene sequence: CDR1 MGHDK, CDR2 SYGVNS. J was trimmed by 5 bases and V by 11 bases; bases with no gene match: 13. The CDR3 DNA follows: TGTGCCCAGCAAGGGGGGACTAGCCGACACAATGAGCAGTTCTTC. Translating gives CAQQGGTSRHNEQFF.

The genes are TRBV5-1 and TRBJ1-2, with D possibly matching TRBD1 (5 bases). The CDR3 loop spans 15 amino acids. The germline V gene has CDR1 SGHRS and CDR2 YFSETQ. V gave up 4 bases and J gave up 7 bases, with 20 bases separating them. CDR3 bases: TGCGCCAGCAGCAGCTCCGGGACTGGCTTACTTGGCTACACCTTC. This translates into CASSSSGTGLLGYTF.

The chain combines TRBV29-1 with TRBJ2-1; 8 bases map to TRBD2. CDR1 is SQVTM, CDR2 ANQGSEA, per germline. The V gene end was trimmed by 8 bases and the J gene end by 7 bases; junction bases not matched to a gene: 13. This CDR3 is built from 14 residues. In DNA, the CDR3 is TGCAGCACCCAGGGACTAGTCTTCTTGAATGAGCAGTTCTTC. It specifies CSTQGLVFLNEQFF.

This chain joins TRBV2 and TRBJ1-2; TRBD1 aligns across 7 bases. The CDR3 extends over 14 amino acids. The germline gives CDR1 SNHLY, CDR2 FYNNEI. After removal of 6 bases from V and 4 bases from J, the junction contained 8 bases not matched to a gene. CDR3 region: CASRETGSLYGYTF. The DNA of the CDR3 is TGTGCCAGCAGAGAGACAGGGTCCCTCTATGGCTACACCTTC.

The chain couples TRBV2 to TRBJ1-5; no firm D call. The V end lost 5 bases, the J end lost 3 bases, and 11 bases lay between the germline ends. Germline-derived CDR1 and CDR2 are SNHLY and FYNNEI. The CDR3 contains 14 residues. CDR3: CASSRYRDNQPQHF. CDR3 coding DNA: TGTGCCAGCAGTCGCTACAGAGACAATCAGCCCCAGCATTTT.

The chain links TRBV4-1 to TRBJ2-6, with 8 bases fitting TRBD1. J gave up 3 bases and V 1 base, and 8 bases lay outside the gene matches. From germline, CDR1 is MGHRA and CDR2 YSYEKL. This CDR3 is 18 amino acids long. CDR3 nucleotides: TGCGCCAGCAGCCAAGTAGGGCAGGGGGCGTATGGGGCCAACGTCCTGACTTTC. Its translation is CASSQVGQGAYGANVLTF.

J is TRBJ1-1 and V is TRBV7-9; 9 nucleotides match TRBD1. The J segment lost 4 bases and the V segment lost 7 bases, leaving 10 bases of the junction unmatched. The CDR3 loop spans 15 amino acids. Germline lookup yields CDR1 SEHNR and CDR2 FQNEAQ (reference sequence). CDR3 residues: CASNPHRGQTTEAFF. The CDR3, as DNA: TGTGCCAGCAACCCTCACAGGGGGCAGACCACTGAAGCTTTCTTT.

This chain connects TRBV11-1 to TRBJ2-2; the D gene is possibly TRBD1 (5 bases). This CDR3 contains 15 residues. Trimming took off 2 bases at V and 5 bases at J, with 12 bases between the two ends. The germline V gene encodes CDR1 SGHAT and CDR2 FQDESV (reference sequence). CDR3 in amino acids: CASSLQGPRTGELFF. CDR3 bases: TGTGCCAGCAGCTTACAGGGCCCGCGAACCGGGGAGCTGTTTTTT.

This chain joins TRBV7-3 and TRBJ2-5; D is unclear. The CDR3 spans 13 residues. Per the germline V gene, CDR1 is SGHTA and CDR2 is FQGTGA. Deletions cut 5 bases from V and 5 bases from J, with 12 bases between. The CDR3 here is CASSLRLRETQYF. CDR3 bases: TGTGCCAGCAGCCTCCGACTTAGGGAGACCCAGTACTTC.

The genes are TRBV19 and TRBJ2-1; D is perhaps TRBD1 (5 bases). Trimming stripped 3 bases from V and 8 bases from J, with 20 bases between. The CDR3 loop spans 16 amino acids. Per germline, CDR1 LNHDA and CDR2 SQIVND (reference sequence). The CDR3 region has the DNA TGTGCCAGTAGTATGTTGGGGCCCTCAACGCGCCATGAGCAGTTCTTC. Amino acid sequence: CASSMLGPSTRHEQFF. Supplemented by reference TRBV19 and TRBJ2-1, the full variable domain reads DGGITQSPKYLFRKEGQNVTLSCEQNLNHDAMYWYRQDPGQGLRLIYYSQIVNDFQKGDIAEGYSVSREKKESFPLTVTSAQKNPTAFYLCASSMLGPSTRHEQFFGPGTRLTVL.

The gene calls are TRBV28 and TRBJ1-4, with 11 bases fitting TRBD1. Germline assignment: CDR1 MDHEN and CDR2 SYDVKM. The CDR3 sequence is 14 residues long. J was trimmed by 8 bases and V by 3 bases; bases with no gene match: 2. The CDR3 loop is CASSLGQGEEKLFF. Here the CDR3 DNA reads TGTGCCAGCAGTTTGGGACAGGGGGAGGAAAAACTGTTTTTT.

CDR3 loop: CASTTSGVNTGELFF. CDR3 bases: TGTGCCAGTACGACTAGCGGGGTTAACACCGGGGAGCTGTTTTTT. This chain joins TRBV6-6 and TRBJ2-2; 11 bases fit TRBD2. The CDR3 is made up of 15 amino acids. The ends lost 9 bases at V and 2 bases at J; junction bases unmatched: 5. The germline CDR1 and CDR2 sequences are MNHNY and SVGAGI (reference sequence).

As to this clone: Other nucleotide sequences in the sample specify the same CDR3. The gene calls are TRBV28 and TRBJ2-3, with TRBD2 matching 10 bases. J gave up 1 base and V 11 bases, and 9 bases lay outside the gene matches. Per the germline V gene, CDR1 is MDHEN and CDR2 is SYDVKM. The length of the CDR3 is 15 residues. The DNA of the CDR3 is TGTGCCTCAACCAGGCTAGCGGGAGGCACAGATACGCAGTATTTT. Protein sequence: CASTRLAGGTDTQYF.

The chain uses TRBV4-1 and TRBJ1-2, with D hard to call. The CDR3 totals 15 residues. V dropped 0 bases and J dropped 6 bases, with 14 bases sitting between them. In germline, CDR1 is MGHRA, CDR2 YSYEKL. The CDR3 bases are TGCGCCAGCAGCCAAGAGGGCAGAGGGCAAGATGGCTACACCTTC. Its protein product is CASSQEGRGQDGYTF.

J is TRBJ2-1 and V is TRBV19; 10 nucleotides align to TRBD1. The CDR3 covers 15 residues. CDR1 and CDR2 from the germline V gene are LNHDA and SQIVND (reference sequence). V shed 3 bases, J shed 9 bases, and the junction held 8 bases outside the gene matches. CDR3 DNA sequence: TGTGCCAGTAGTATCTCGCCGACAGGGGGCGTTGAGCAGTTCTTC. Its protein product is CASSISPTGGVEQFF.

This chain uses TRBV19 with TRBJ1-1; 7 nucleotides agree with TRBD1. With V trimmed by 5 bases and J by 1 base, 7 bases remained unmatched. CDR1 and CDR2 (germline): LNHDA, SQIVND (reference sequence). This CDR3 region has 15 residues. The CDR3 region is CASSSQTGRNTEAFF. The CDR3 region has the DNA TGTGCCAGTAGTTCCCAGACAGGGCGGAACACTGAAGCTTTCTTT.

The chain recombines TRBV2 with TRBJ1-5; possible D gene TRBD1, 6 bases. Trimming removed 7 bases at V and 1 base at J, with 11 bases between. The CDR3 is made up of 14 amino acids. Germline assignment: CDR1 SNHLY and CDR2 FYNNEI. The CDR3 is CASTKTGSNQPQHF. CDR3 in DNA: TGTGCCAGCACCAAGACAGGAAGCAATCAGCCCCAGCATTTT.